These 17 T cell receptor beta chains share one sample of origin, sequenced in a study of blood T cell repertoires in COVID-19 (dated by TCRdb to about 2020). The library was produced with the immunoSEQ multiplex PCR assay. TCRdb mirrors the immuneACCESS table, restricted to in-frame sequences. Some clones are absent from its copies; in checked studies, under half trace to an unresolved V gene, and the reason for the others is unknown. The sample includes more than 95,000 clones, with approximately 80% observed a single time. 6.2% of the sample rests with the top ten. The specimen sequenced was peripheral blood. The receptors derive from a man aged 70-80 years with acute or convalescent COVID-19.

The chain couples TRBV30 to TRBJ1-2; TRBD1 agrees at 10 bases. The CDR3 extends over 16 amino acids. V lost 0 bases, J lost 7 bases, and 11 bases stayed unmatched. Germline lookup yields CDR1 GTSNPN and CDR2 SVGIG (reference sequence). The CDR3 loop is CAWSVVPGQGTGGYTF. The CDR3, as DNA: TGTGCCTGGAGTGTCGTTCCGGGACAGGGGACGGGTGGCTACACCTTC.

The chain has TRBV27 and TRBJ2-7, with D hard to call. Germline assignment: CDR1 MNHEY and CDR2 SMNVEV (reference sequence). Trimming stripped 4 bases from V and 2 bases from J, with 12 bases between. CDR3 size: 14 residues. CDR3 loop: CASSSLSMTYEQYF. The CDR3 nucleotides are TGTGCCAGCAGTTCACTTTCAATGACCTACGAGCAGTACTTC.

V usage is TRBV11-2 and J usage is TRBJ2-2; D gene ambiguous. In germline, CDR1 is SGHAT, CDR2 FQNNGV. V lost 3 bases, J lost 8 bases, and 4 bases lay in between. The CDR3 length is 11 residues. The CDR3 DNA follows: TGTGCCAGCAGCTTCCCGGGGGAGCTGTTTTTT. Protein product: CASSFPGELFF.

The V gene is TRBV4-2, the J gene TRBJ2-2, with 8 positions matching TRBD1. This CDR3 has 16 amino acids. The germline gives CDR1 LGHNA, CDR2 YNFKEQ. With V trimmed by 4 bases and J by 2 bases, 6 bases remained unmatched. CDR3 residues: CASSPLAGGNTGELFF. The CDR3 region has the DNA TGTGCCAGCAGCCCACTGGCAGGGGGCAACACCGGGGAGCTGTTTTTT.

V and J are TRBV5-1 and TRBJ2-7; 7 bases fit TRBD1. Germline V lookup: CDR1 SGHRS, CDR2 YFSETQ. The CDR3 covers 15 residues. V lost 0 bases and J lost 2; bases outside the gene matches: 5. DNA for the CDR3: TGCGCCAGCAGCTTGGCCCCGGGACAGACCTACGAGCAGTACTTC. As protein: CASSLAPGQTYEQYF. The variable domain in full, completed from reference TRBV5-1 and TRBJ2-7, reads KAGVTQTPRYLIKTRGQQVTLSCSPISGHRSVSWYQQTPGQGLQFLFEYFSETQRNKGNFPGRFSGRQFSNSRSEMNVSTLELGDSALYLCASSLAPGQTYEQYFGPGTRLTVT.

This chain links TRBV7-9 with TRBJ2-3; 8 bases match TRBD1. Germline values: CDR1 SEHNR, CDR2 FQNEAQ (reference sequence). The CDR3 is made up of 14 amino acids. The trim removed 5 bases at V and 5 bases at J, leaving 6 bases unmatched. The CDR3 DNA is TGTGCCAGCAGCCCAGGACAGGGTTTAGATACGCAGTATTTT. Its protein product is CASSPGQGLDTQYF.

The CDR3 reads CAWSQGPGGSTDTQYF. DNA of the CDR3: TGTGCCTGGAGTCAGGGGCCGGGGGGAAGCACAGATACGCAGTATTTT. The chain carries TRBV30 and TRBJ2-3, with D perhaps matching TRBD2 (7 bases). With 2 bases removed from V and 0 bases from J, the gap between germline ends came to 15 bases. The CDR3 is made up of 16 amino acids. Germline values: CDR1 GTSNPN, CDR2 SVGIG (reference sequence).

The rearrangement uses TRBV7-6 and TRBJ2-3; D might be TRBD2 (7 bases). CDR1 is SGHVS and CDR2 is FNYEAQ in the germline V gene. Trimming cost V 5 bases and J 2 bases, with 14 bases left between them. The CDR3 is 15 amino acids. The CDR3 coding sequence is TGTGCCAGCAGCCCCGGGGGGCCCTCCACAGATACGCAGTATTTT. Translated: CASSPGGPSTDTQYF.

This chain joins TRBV5-1 and TRBJ2-3; D is perhaps TRBD1 (6 bases). The CDR3 has 15 residues. The V end lost 4 bases, the J end lost 3 bases, and 15 bases lay between the germline ends. Germline-derived CDR1 and CDR2 are SGHRS and YFSETQ. The CDR3 region is CASSRRTASTDTQYF. The CDR3 nucleotides read TGCGCCAGCAGCCGAAGGACAGCGAGTACAGATACGCAGTATTTT. Supplemented by reference TRBV5-1 and TRBJ2-3, the full variable domain reads KAGVTQTPRYLIKTRGQQVTLSCSPISGHRSVSWYQQTPGQGLQFLFEYFSETQRNKGNFPGRFSGRQFSNSRSEMNVSTLELGDSALYLCASSRRTASTDTQYFGPGTRLTVL.

The rearrangement joins TRBV18 to TRBJ1-1; D is undetermined. CDR1 KGHSH and CDR2 LQKENI come from the germline V gene. Trimming left V 1 base short and J 0 bases short, with 12 bases between. The CDR3 runs 16 residues. In nucleotides, the CDR3 is TGTGCCAGCTCACCACTACCGGGTACCTTGAACACTGAAGCTTTCTTT. Amino acids: CASSPLPGTLNTEAFF.

This rearrangement joins TRBV6-5 to TRBJ2-3; D ambiguous. The germline V and J ends were trimmed by 5 bases and 0 bases, with 12 bases remaining between them. Germline values: CDR1 MNHEY, CDR2 SVGAGI. The length of the CDR3 is 15 residues. CDR3 sequence reads: CASSNLGGSTDTQYF. CDR3 sequence (DNA): TGTGCCAGCAGTAATCTAGGTGGGAGCACAGATACGCAGTATTTT.

The genes are TRBV30 and TRBJ1-2; a possible D gene is TRBD1 (6 bases). The V and J ends lost 3 bases and 8 bases respectively, with 10 bases between them. The CDR3 spans 11 residues. Per the germline V gene, CDR1 is GTSNPN and CDR2 is SVGIG (reference sequence). CDR3 sequence (DNA): TGTGCCTGGAGAATGGGGGCAGGCTACACCTTC. This translates into CAWRMGAGYTF.

This clone was seen only once. This chain links TRBV5-1 with TRBJ2-5, with D perhaps TRBD1 (5 bases). Trimming pared 4 bases from V and 7 bases from J, leaving 20 bases between. From germline, CDR1 is SGHRS and CDR2 YFSETQ. The CDR3 totals 15 residues. DNA for the CDR3: TGCGCCAGCAGCCCAAGCGACAGTGGAAGGGGGACCCAGTACTTC. Translation gives CASSPSDSGRGTQYF.

CDR3 amino acids: CASSLISGSHTQYF. CDR3 coding DNA: TGTGCCAGCAGCTTAATTAGCGGGAGCCATACGCAGTATTTT. The chain is built from TRBV7-2 and TRBJ2-3, with 9 bases aligning to TRBD2. The germline gives CDR1 SGHTA, CDR2 FQGNSA. This CDR3 is built from 14 residues. The junction had 4 bases not matched to a gene; V was cut back by 2 bases and J by 7 bases.

CDR3 sequence reads: CASSKEDNEQFF. CDR3 bases: TGTGCCAGTAGTAAGGAGGACAATGAGCAGTTCTTC. The chain combines TRBV19 with TRBJ2-1; a possible D gene is TRBD2 (5 bases). The CDR3 runs 12 residues. Per germline, CDR1 LNHDA and CDR2 SQIVND (reference sequence). Deletions cut 4 bases from V and 5 bases from J, with 6 bases between.

This chain links TRBV27 with TRBJ1-2; the match to TRBD1 covers 8 bases. Germline assignment: CDR1 MNHEY and CDR2 SMNVEV (reference sequence). The CDR3 is 14 amino acids. The V gene end was trimmed by 6 bases and the J gene end by 1 base; junction bases not matched to a gene: 4. The CDR3 bases are TGTGCCAGCAGAGGGACAGGCGTTAACTATGGCTACACCTTC. Translation: CASRGTGVNYGYTF.

The chain has TRBV5-1 and TRBJ2-2, with TRBD2 matching 8 bases. The CDR3 contains 15 residues. The J segment lost 5 bases and the V segment lost 6 bases, leaving 9 bases of the junction unmatched. Germline V gene sequence: CDR1 SGHRS, CDR2 YFSETQ. DNA for the CDR3: TGCGCCAGCACTCCTGCGGGGGGCCGGACCGGGGAGCTGTTTTTT. Protein product: CASTPAGGRTGELFF.